This passage covers 16 T cell receptor beta chains from one sample sequenced in a study of T cells after yellow fever vaccination. TCRdb processed the 5' RACE reads anew with MiXCR; each CDR3 protein has one entry. The table has approximately 340,000 distinct CDR3 sequences, 8.5% to 10% seen once; the top ten hold more than 15%. The material was PBMCs, obtained on the day of the first yellow fever vaccination. The receptors derive from a man between 18 and 35 years old who received the YFV17D yellow fever vaccine.

This clonotype occurred a few times. The gene calls are TRBV10-3 and TRBJ2-5; 12 positions agree with TRBD2. The V gene end was trimmed by 8 bases and the J gene end by 0 bases; junction bases not matched to a gene: 4. The CDR3 is 15 amino acids. CDR1 ENHRY and CDR2 SYGVKD come from the germline V gene. In DNA, the CDR3 is TGTGCCATCTCCCGGACTAGCGGGGACCAAGAGACCCAGTACTTC. It yields the protein CAISRTSGDQETQYF.

This CDR3 is CASSPTSHNEKLFF. The CDR3 DNA sequence: TGTGCCAGCAGCCCCACCAGCCACAATGAAAAACTGTTTTTT. The chain uses TRBV7-8 and TRBJ1-4, with D hard to call. The germline V and J ends were trimmed by 5 bases and 5 bases, with 12 bases remaining between them. The germline V gene has CDR1 SGHVS and CDR2 FQNEAQ. The CDR3 has 14 amino acids.

The CDR3 sequence: CASSENRAGGTDTQYF. As DNA, the CDR3 is TGTGCCAGCAGTGAAAACCGAGCGGGGGGCACAGATACGCAGTATTTT. The rearrangement joins TRBV25-1 to TRBJ2-3, with 8 bases aligning to TRBD2. The V and J ends lost 2 bases and 1 base, in that order; junction bases with no gene match: 5. This CDR3 is built from 16 residues. CDR1 MGHDK and CDR2 SYGVNS come from the germline V gene.

The chain joins TRBV5-1 to TRBJ2-7; tentatively, D is TRBD1 or TRBD2 (5 bases each). Germline V gene data show CDR1 as SGHRS and CDR2 as YFSETQ. The V and J ends lost 0 bases and 0 bases respectively, with 13 bases between them. The CDR3 spans 16 residues. Here the CDR3 reads CASSLAVAGSSYEQYF. As DNA, the CDR3 is TGCGCCAGCAGCTTGGCGGTCGCAGGGAGCTCCTACGAGCAGTACTTC.

The gene calls are TRBV5-5 and TRBJ1-5, with D unclear. The V and J ends lost 4 bases and 7 bases respectively, with 15 bases between them. Germline assignment: CDR1 SGHKS and CDR2 YYEKEE (reference sequence). The length of the CDR3 is 14 residues. The CDR3 sequence is CASSAERVRQPQHF. The CDR3 nucleotides are TGTGCCAGCAGCGCTGAGAGGGTGAGGCAGCCCCAGCATTTT.

This clonotype was seen repeatedly, ten times or more. The gene calls are TRBV5-1 and TRBJ2-2; 7 bases line up with TRBD1. Germline V gene sequence: CDR1 SGHRS, CDR2 YFSETQ. The CDR3 runs 15 residues. V shed 4 bases, J shed 4 bases, and the junction held 7 bases outside the gene matches. For the CDR3, the DNA is TGCGCCAGCAGCCCCGGGACAGAAGGCACCGGGGAGCTGTTTTTT. This sequence encodes CASSPGTEGTGELFF.

J is TRBJ1-2 and V is TRBV9, with 8 bases aligning to TRBD1. Germline V gene sequence: CDR1 SGDLS, CDR2 YYNGEE. V gave up 3 bases and J gave up 8 bases; unmatched junction bases: 6. The CDR3 has 13 amino acids. For the CDR3, the DNA is TGTGCCAGCAGCGCGCGGACAGGGCAAGGCTACACCTTC. Residues: CASSARTGQGYTF.

This rearrangement joins TRBV12-3 or TRBV12-4 to TRBJ2-7; possible D gene TRBD1, 5 bases. The CDR3 covers 15 residues. Trimming took 7 bases from V and 4 from J, leaving 20 bases between them. The CDR3 nucleotides read TGTGCCAGCACCCTAGGCAGGGTCCCTTCTTACGAGCAGTACTTC. This sequence encodes CASTLGRVPSYEQYF.

This clonotype appeared a few times. The rearrangement links TRBV7-2 to TRBJ2-5; 7 positions agree with TRBD1. The V gene end was trimmed by 2 bases and the J gene end by 5 bases; junction bases not matched to a gene: 20. CDR3 length: 19 amino acids. CDR1 and CDR2 from the germline V gene are SGHTA and FQGNSA. CDR3 in DNA: TGTGCCAGCAGCTTAAAAACTGCAGACCGGACAGGCGAGGTGGAGACCCAGTACTTC. Encoded protein: CASSLKTADRTGEVETQYF.

The sample holds many counts of this clonotype. This sequence joins TRBV29-1 and TRBJ1-3; 7 positions agree with TRBD1. Per the germline V gene, CDR1 is SQVTM and CDR2 is ANQGSEA. The CDR3 is 13 residues long. After removal of 7 bases from V and 2 bases from J, the junction contained 5 bases not matched to a gene. The CDR3 region is CSAADRAGNTIYF. Written as DNA, the CDR3 is TGCAGCGCCGCCGACAGGGCTGGAAACACCATATATTTT.

This clonotype was recorded at least ten times. This chain connects TRBV5-4 to TRBJ2-5; D may match TRBD1 or TRBD2 (5 bases each). CDR3 length equals 10 residues. Germline CDR1 SGHNT, CDR2 YYREEE (reference sequence). V lost 7 bases and J 4 bases, leaving 5 bases between the germline ends. CDR3 nucleotide sequence: TGTGCCAGCGGGGGAGAGACCCAGTACTTC. Its protein is CASGGETQYF.

This clonotype was detected a few times. This sequence joins TRBV4-3 and TRBJ1-6; the D is unclear. V was clipped by 0 bases and J by 0 bases, with 12 bases between them. Per germline, CDR1 LGHNA and CDR2 YSLEER. The CDR3 is 18 residues long. CDR3 in DNA: TGCGCCAGCAGCCAAGATCAACCCCCGAGCTCCTATAATTCACCCCTCCACTTT. Its protein is CASSQDQPPSSYNSPLHF.

This clonotype was counted many times. This rearrangement joins TRBV29-1 to TRBJ2-3, with D possibly matching TRBD2 (6 bases). This CDR3 is built from 13 residues. Looked up from germline, CDR1 is SQVTM and CDR2 is ANQGSEA. The V gene lost 2 bases and the J gene lost 4 bases, with 10 bases spanning the gap. CDR3 residues: CSVESRGPDTQYF. DNA of the CDR3: TGCAGCGTTGAATCGCGGGGCCCAGATACGCAGTATTTT.

This clonotype was picked up a small number of times. The CDR3 DNA is TGCAGTGCTAGAGGAGGGCCGACGAATGAGCAGTTCTTC. This encodes CSARGGPTNEQFF. This chain uses TRBV20-1 with TRBJ2-1; weak D call: TRBD2 (5 bases). This CDR3 region has 13 residues. V lost 1 base and J lost 7, with 11 bases in between. The germline V gene encodes CDR1 DFQATT and CDR2 SNEGSKA (reference sequence).

This clonotype was observed a few times. The gene calls are TRBV6-5 and TRBJ1-1; D is unresolved. With 2 bases removed from V and 7 bases from J, the gap between germline ends came to 11 bases. The germline V gene encodes CDR1 MNHEY and CDR2 SVGAGI. This CDR3 has 13 amino acids. The CDR3 region is CASSYGGGLEAFF. The CDR3 nucleotides are TGTGCCAGCAGTTACGGTGGTGGCCTTGAAGCTTTCTTT.

This clonotype was picked up a small number of times. The chain is built from TRBV20-1 and TRBJ1-3; the D is unclear. The CDR3 totals 13 residues. Between the trimmed V and J ends, which lost 5 bases and 4 bases, there was a span of 12 bases. Germline lookup yields CDR1 DFQATT and CDR2 SNEGSKA (reference sequence). The CDR3 is CSAVGRVGNTIYF. CDR3 in DNA: TGCAGTGCTGTGGGAAGGGTCGGAAACACCATATATTTT.